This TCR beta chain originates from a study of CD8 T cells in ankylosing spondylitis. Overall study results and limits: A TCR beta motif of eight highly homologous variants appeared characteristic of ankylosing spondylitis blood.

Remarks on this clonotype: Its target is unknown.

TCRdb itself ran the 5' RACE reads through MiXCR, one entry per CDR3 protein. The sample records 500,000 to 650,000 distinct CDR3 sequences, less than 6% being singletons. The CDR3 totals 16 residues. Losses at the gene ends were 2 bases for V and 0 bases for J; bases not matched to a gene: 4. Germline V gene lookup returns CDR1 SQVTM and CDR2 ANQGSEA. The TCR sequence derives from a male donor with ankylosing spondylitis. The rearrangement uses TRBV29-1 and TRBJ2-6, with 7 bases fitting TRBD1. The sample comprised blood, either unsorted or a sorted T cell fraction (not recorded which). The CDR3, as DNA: TGCAGCGTTGAATCAGGGGGAAGCTCTGGGGCCAACGTCCTGACTTTC. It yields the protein CSVESGGSSGANVLTF. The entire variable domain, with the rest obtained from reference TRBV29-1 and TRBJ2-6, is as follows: SAVISQKPSRDICQRGTSLTIQCQVDSQVTMMFWYRQQPGQSLTLIATANQGSEATYESGFVIDKFPISRPNLTFSTLTVSNMSPEDSSIYLCSVESGGSSGANVLTFGAGSRLTVL.